This T cell receptor (beta chain) was recorded in a study of lymphopenia after photon versus proton radiotherapy. Study-wide results and caveats: Under photons, naive T cells and diversity fell while effector/memory populations rose. Oligoclonal CD8+ Temra expansion after nadir drove photon patients' diversity drop. Survival link was tested only in deceased patients; proton benefit remains a possibility. A bigger post-nadir fall in TCR diversity correlated inversely with survival time in deceased patients.

Regarding this clone: Antigen specificity is unknown.

Clones were read by immunoSEQ multiplex PCR, and TCRdb kept only the in-frame ones, dropping some. The table records 60,000 to 75,000 clones, about 86% of them present only once. This CDR3 spans 16 amino acids. CDR1 is SGHRS and CDR2 is YFSETQ in the germline V gene. Trimming at V came to 0 bases and at J to 5 bases, leaving 5 bases not matched to a gene. This rearrangement joins TRBV5-1 to TRBJ1-6; 7 nucleotides align to TRBD1. Source: peripheral blood, taken from a patient treated with photon-based radiotherapy. The TCR originated in a middle-aged man with gastric cancer. The CDR3 reads CASSLERTGHNSPLHF. The CDR3 region has the DNA TGCGCCAGCAGCTTGGAACGGACAGGTCATAATTCACCCCTCCACTTT.